The clone carrying this TCR beta chain was seen a handful of times. Germline V lookup: CDR1 DFQATT, CDR2 SNEGSKA (reference sequence). V lost 3 bases and J lost 5; bases outside the gene matches: 6. The CDR3 runs 14 residues. This entry is derived from a study of blood T cells in healthy people across ages. Next came a second PCR, run for about 7 to 11 cycles, which used a sample-barcoded 5' primer along with a J-beta primer mix. TCRdb re-called the 5' RACE reads with MiXCR, one entry per CDR3 protein. The repertoire has 800,000 to 900,000 distinct CDR3 sequences, approximately 67% of them found once; the top ten carry roughly 25%.

Sequencing used blood. The TCR sequence derives from a man aged 30-40 years in good health. The chain uses TRBV20-1 and TRBJ2-7; 11 bases are a match to TRBD2. The CDR3 DNA is TGCAGTGCTAGGCCTAGCGGGGGGAACGACGAGCAGTACTTC. Translating it yields CSARPSGGNDEQYF.